The 3 T cell receptor beta chains below come from one sample, sequenced in a study of vaccination effects on CD4 cells after COVID-19. Sequencing in the ViraFEST assay came after antigen-specific CD4+ T cells had been expanded with viral peptide pools, which were used to stimulate PBMC. Once cultured for 10 to 11 days, the cells underwent separation to obtain CD4+ T cells. Each vaccine recipient was nucleocapsid antibody negative and had no prior SARS-CoV-2 infection. What these receptors recognize is not known. TCRdb's table, derived via immunoSEQ multiplex PCR, lists solely in-frame clones and lacks some. The profile covers around 63,000 clones, with approximately 71% appearing a single time and 3% to 4% taken by the ten largest. The specimen comprised CD4+ T cells from PBMCs cultured with HCoV-OC43 spike peptides, sampled before COVID-19 vaccination. Regarding subset: HCoV-OC43 spike overlapping peptide pool stimulation. All receptors derive from a human donor who received a COVID-19 vaccine.

The chain has TRBV5-1 and TRBJ1-2, with D tentatively TRBD1 (6 bases). Germline V lookup: CDR1 SGHRS, CDR2 YFSETQ. The V end lost 2 bases, the J end lost 4 bases, and 27 bases lay between the germline ends. CDR3 length: 19 residues. CDR3 residues: CASSLSPLGGGGSGYGYTF. CDR3 sequence (DNA): TGCGCCAGCAGCTTAAGCCCCCTGGGGGGCGGTGGTAGTGGCTATGGCTACACCTTC.

The rearrangement uses TRBV6-5 and TRBJ2-7; TRBD2 aligns across 7 bases. CDR3 length: 13 amino acids. Per the germline V gene, CDR1 is MNHEY and CDR2 is SVGAGI. J was trimmed by 2 bases and V by 6 bases; bases with no gene match: 4. The CDR3 sequence is CASRQGLAYEQYV. The CDR3 region has the DNA TGTGCCAGCAGACAAGGACTAGCCTACGAGCAGTACGTC.

The chain uses TRBV3-1 (or the pseudogene TRBV3-2) and TRBJ1-4; maybe TRBD1 (5 bases). Germline V gene sequence: CDR1 LGHDT, CDR2 YNNKEL (reference sequence). This CDR3 has 15 amino acids. Trimming shortened V by 4 bases and J by 7 bases, and 16 bases separated the two germline ends. Here the CDR3 reads CASSLPGSFGEKLFF. The CDR3 DNA follows: TGTGCCAGCAGCCTCCCAGGGAGCTTCGGTGAAAAACTGTTTTTT.